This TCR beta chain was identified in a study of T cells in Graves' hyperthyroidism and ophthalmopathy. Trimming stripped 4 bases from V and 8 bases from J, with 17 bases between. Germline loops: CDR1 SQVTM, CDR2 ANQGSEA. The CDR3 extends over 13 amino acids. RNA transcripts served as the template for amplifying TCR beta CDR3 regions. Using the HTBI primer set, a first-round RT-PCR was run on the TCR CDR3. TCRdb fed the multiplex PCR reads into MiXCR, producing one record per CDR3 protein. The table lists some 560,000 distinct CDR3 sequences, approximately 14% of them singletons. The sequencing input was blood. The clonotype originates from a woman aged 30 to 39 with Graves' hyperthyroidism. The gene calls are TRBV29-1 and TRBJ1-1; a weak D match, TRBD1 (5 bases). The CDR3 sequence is CSVVGAKGWEAFF. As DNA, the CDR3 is TGCAGCGTTGTTGGGGCCAAGGGCTGGGAAGCTTTCTTT.